This is a list of T cell receptor beta chains from one sample in a study of brain T cells in children with intractable seizures. Sequencing was performed with immunoSEQ multiplex PCR; in TCRdb, only in-frame clones are kept and a portion is missing. The sample carries approximately 44,000 clones, about 93% recorded once. Sequencing used peripheral blood, obtained at surgery. The origin of the receptors is a girl between 2 and 10 years old with tuberous sclerosis and intractable seizures. CDR3s include the opening cysteine and the closing phenylalanine or tryptophan. Fields, in order: J gene, V gene, clone size, CDR3 protein. Clone size is given for some rows only: seen once, a few or many times, or a class if the clone is expanded.

TRBJ2-1	TRBV5-1	once	CASSANNEQFF
TRBJ1-1	TRBV5-4	-	CASSLTGSTEAFF
TRBJ2-5	TRBV18	-	CASSPPGGEETQYF
TRBJ1-6	TRBV14	once	CASSHGGAGSPLHF
TRBJ2-5	TRBV7-8	-	CASSLRDRGPRQETQYF
TRBJ2-7	TRBV5-1	once	CASSTPPGLAGGFRYEQYF
TRBJ1-2	TRBV7-9	-	CASSFQSNYGYTF
TRBJ1-4	TRBV2	-	CASSEPGQVNEKLFF
TRBJ2-1	TRBV11-1	-	CASSFGQVYNEQFF
TRBJ2-6	TRBV6-5	-	CASQGSSSGANVLTF
TRBJ2-3	TRBV4-1	-	CASSQETDTQYF
TRBJ2-5	TRBV7-8	-	CASSLRGLGTQYF
TRBJ2-3	TRBV9	-	CASSVRGSTDTQYF
TRBJ1-1	TRBV29-1	-	CSARDSGWGDTEAFF
TRBJ1-6	TRBV5-1	-	CASSLASGVNNSPLHF
TRBJ2-6	TRBV5-5	once	CASRPDGRILSGANVLTF
TRBJ1-1	TRBV9	-	CASSGNRGTEAFF
TRBJ2-3	TRBV19	-	CASRRVGMDTQYF
TRBJ2-3	TRBV3-1/TRBV3-2	-	CASSQGTSGATQYF
TRBJ1-5	TRBV19	-	CASSTADRGNQPQHF
TRBJ1-1	TRBV15	-	CATSNPRQGASTEAFF
TRBJ1-2	TRBV2	-	CASTGGNGYTF
TRBJ2-5	TRBV5-6	-	CASSLPNSQETQYF
TRBJ2-5	TRBV10-2	-	CASSDTSGYQETQYF
TRBJ2-2	TRBV19	-	CASRHLRGDTGELFF
TRBJ2-5	TRBV5-1	once	CASSTDASQETQYF
TRBJ2-6	TRBV2	-	CASSVWTPLSGANVLTF
TRBJ1-3	TRBV30	-	CAWSVLQSGPRRGNTIYF
TRBJ2-2	TRBV25-1	few	CASSDGIGELFF
TRBJ2-5	TRBV7-3	-	CASSLARTEETQYF
TRBJ1-1	TRBV30	-	CAWRGGDTEAFF
TRBJ2-1	TRBV6-1	-	CASSEALGQPNEQFF
TRBJ1-1	TRBV3-1/TRBV3-2	-	CASSQDRATEAFF
TRBJ1-5	TRBV28	-	CASSLEAGGVHQPQHF